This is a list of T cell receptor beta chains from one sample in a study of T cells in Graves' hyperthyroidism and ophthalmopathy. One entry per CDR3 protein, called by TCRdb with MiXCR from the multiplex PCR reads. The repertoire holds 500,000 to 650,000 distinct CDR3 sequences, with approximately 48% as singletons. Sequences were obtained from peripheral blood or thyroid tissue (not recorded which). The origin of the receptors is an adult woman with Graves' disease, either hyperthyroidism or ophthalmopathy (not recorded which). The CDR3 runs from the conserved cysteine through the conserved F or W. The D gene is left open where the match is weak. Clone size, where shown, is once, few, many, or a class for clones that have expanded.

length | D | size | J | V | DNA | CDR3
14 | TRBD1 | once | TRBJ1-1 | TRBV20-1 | TGCAGTGCTTATACCCGGGACAGAATAACTGAAGCTTTCTTT | CSAYTRDRITEAFF
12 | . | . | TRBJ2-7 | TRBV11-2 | TGTGCCAGCAGCCACCCCCTGTACGAGCAGTACTTC | CASSHPLYEQYF
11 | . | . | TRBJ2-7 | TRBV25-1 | TGTGCCAGCACCGAACGATACGAGCAGTACTTC | CASTERYEQYF
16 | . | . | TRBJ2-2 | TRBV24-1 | TGTGCCACCAGTGATCCCGCGCTAGCGAACACCGGGGAGCTGTTTTTT | CATSDPALANTGELFF
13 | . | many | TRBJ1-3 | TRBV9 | TGTGCCAGCAGCAACCGACAGGCAAACACCATATATTTT | CASSNRQANTIYF
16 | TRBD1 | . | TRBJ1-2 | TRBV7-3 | TGTGCCAGCAGCTTCTCGACAGGGGGCGCTAACTATGGCTACACCTTC | CASSFSTGGANYGYTF
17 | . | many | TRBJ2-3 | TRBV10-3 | TGTGCCATCAGTGCTGGCGTAGGCACATCTGGCACAGATACGCAGTATTTT | CAISAGVGTSGTDTQYF
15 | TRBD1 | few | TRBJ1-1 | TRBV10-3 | TGTGCCAGCAGTGTCCACACAGGGGATCGGACTGAAGCTTTCTTT | CASSVHTGDRTEAFF
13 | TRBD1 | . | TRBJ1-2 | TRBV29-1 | TGCAGCGTTTCTCAGGGGGGCCCCGACGGCTACACCTTC | CSVSQGGPDGYTF
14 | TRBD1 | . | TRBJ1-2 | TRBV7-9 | TGTGCCAGCAGCCACCGGGACAGGCCTTATGGCTACACCTTC | CASSHRDRPYGYTF
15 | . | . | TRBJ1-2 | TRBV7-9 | TGTGCCAGCAGCTTGAGGCGATCCCAGGCCGGGAGCTACACCTTC | CASSLRRSQAGSYTF
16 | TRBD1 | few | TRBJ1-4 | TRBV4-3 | TGCGCCAGCAGCCAATTCCAGGGGGGGCTTAATGAAAAACTGTTTTTT | CASSQFQGGLNEKLFF
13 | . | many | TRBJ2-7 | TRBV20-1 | TGCAGTGCTAGGGCCCAGACCTCGGGCGAGCAGTACTTC | CSARAQTSGEQYF
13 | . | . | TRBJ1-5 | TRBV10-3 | TGTGCCACGAACGTGGGGGTAAGACAGCCCCAGCATTTT | CATNVGVRQPQHF
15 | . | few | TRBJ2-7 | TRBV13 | TGTGCCAGCAGACAAGACGGTTCCTACGGGTTCGAGCAGTACTTC | CASRQDGSYGFEQYF
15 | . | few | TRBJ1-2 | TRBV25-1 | TGTGCCAGCAGTCGCTCCGGGGGAGCTAACTATGGCTACACCTTC | CASSRSGGANYGYTF
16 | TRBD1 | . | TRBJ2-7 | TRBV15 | TGTGCCACCAGCAGAGGGGACAGGGGGTTTTACTACGAGCAGTACTTC | CATSRGDRGFYYEQYF
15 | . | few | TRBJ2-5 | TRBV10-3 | TGTGCCACCATGAGAACAGGCCTTATGGGAGAGACCCAGTACTTC | CATMRTGLMGETQYF
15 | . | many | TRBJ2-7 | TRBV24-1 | TGTGCCACCCGTACTGACGAGGCCGGGGGCTACGAGCAGTACTTC | CATRTDEAGGYEQYF
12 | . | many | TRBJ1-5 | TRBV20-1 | TGCAGTGCTAGATACCACAATCAGCCCCAGCATTTT | CSARYHNQPQHF
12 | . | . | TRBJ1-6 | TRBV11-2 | TGTGCCAGCACAGACGCGGACTCACCCCTCCACTTT | CASTDADSPLHF
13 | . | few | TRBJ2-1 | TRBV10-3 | TGTGCCATCAATCCGAGGGCCACCGATGAGCAGTTCTTC | CAINPRATDEQFF
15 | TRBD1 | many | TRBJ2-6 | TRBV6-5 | TGTGCCAGCCAGGGGGCCTACTCTGGGGCCAACGTCCTGACTTTC | CASQGAYSGANVLTF
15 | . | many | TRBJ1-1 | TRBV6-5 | TGTGCCAGCAGTCAACCTCCGGGGGGGAACACTGAAGCTTTCTTT | CASSQPPGGNTEAFF
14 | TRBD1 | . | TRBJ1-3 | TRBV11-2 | TGTGCCAGCAGCGGGACAGGGCTTGGAAACACCATATATTTT | CASSGTGLGNTIYF
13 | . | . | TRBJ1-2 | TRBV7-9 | TGTGCCAGCAGCCAACAGGTTTTGGGTGGCTACACCTTC | CASSQQVLGGYTF
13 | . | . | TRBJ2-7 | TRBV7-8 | TGTGCCAGCAGCTTAGGACTTAAGGACGAGCAGTACTTC | CASSLGLKDEQYF
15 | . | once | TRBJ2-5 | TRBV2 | TGTGCCAGCAGTTACCACAGCTTGGGACAAGAGACCCAGTACTTC | CASSYHSLGQETQYF
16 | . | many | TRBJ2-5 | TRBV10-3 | TGTGCCATCAGCCGCTCGGAGACCAGATCCTCGGGGGCCCAGTACTTC | CAISRSETRSSGAQYF
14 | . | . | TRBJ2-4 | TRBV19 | TGTGCCAGTAGTACCCAGTGGGCCAAAAACATTCAGTACTTC | CASSTQWAKNIQYF
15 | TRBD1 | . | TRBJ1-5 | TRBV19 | TGTGCCAGTAGTCCAGAGGGACAGGGGTTTCAGCCCCAGCATTTT | CASSPEGQGFQPQHF
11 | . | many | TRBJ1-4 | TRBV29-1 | TGCAGCGTTGCAACTAATGAAAAACTGTTTTTT | CSVATNEKLFF
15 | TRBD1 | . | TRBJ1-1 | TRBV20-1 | TGCAGTGCTAGAGATCGGGGACAGCTGAACACTGAAGCTTTCTTT | CSARDRGQLNTEAFF
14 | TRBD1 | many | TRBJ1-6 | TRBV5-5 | TGTGCCAGCAGGCCACAGGGGGCCTATTCACCCCTCCACTTT | CASRPQGAYSPLHF
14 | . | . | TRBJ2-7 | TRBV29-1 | TGCAGCGTTGAAAAGCCCGGGACCTCCTACGAGCAGTACTTC | CSVEKPGTSYEQYF
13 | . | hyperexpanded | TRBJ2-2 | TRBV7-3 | TGTGCCAGCAGTTTGAGGGGTACCGGGGAGCTGTTTTTT | CASSLRGTGELFF
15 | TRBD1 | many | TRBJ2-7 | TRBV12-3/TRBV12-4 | TGTGCCAGCAGTCCAGGGGGCTCTAGCTCCTACGAGCAGTACTTC | CASSPGGSSSYEQYF